These 6 T cell receptor beta chains share one sample of origin, sequenced in a study of neoadjuvant nivolumab and ipilimumab in lung cancer (TCRdb year 2020). Sample time point, as interpreted from the label and publication: at surgical resection after neoadjuvant nivolumab +/- ipilimumab. Library preparation used the immunoSEQ multiplex PCR assay. Imported from immuneACCESS, the table was reduced by TCRdb to in-frame sequences with V and J called. These copies leave out some clones; in studies compared against another copy, an unresolved V gene accounts for under half, and the cause of the remainder is not known. Recorded for this sample are approximately 17,000 clones; around 80% of them occurred a single time. Jointly, the top ten make up roughly 6.9% of the sample. The sample in question was tumor tissue, obtained after neoadjuvant nivolumab, alone or with ipilimumab, at or shortly before surgery. The receptors come from an adult with non-small cell lung cancer.

The chain uses TRBV7-9 and TRBJ2-7, with D perhaps TRBD2 (6 bases). Between the trimmed V and J ends, which lost 1 base and 7 bases, there was a span of 11 bases. From germline, CDR1 is SEHNR and CDR2 FQNEAQ (reference sequence). The CDR3 totals 13 residues. The CDR3 sequence is CASSLGGGREQYF. As DNA, the CDR3 is TGTGCCAGCAGCTTAGGCGGAGGGCGGGAGCAGTACTTC.

The chain combines TRBV5-6 with TRBJ2-1, with D uncertain. Germline lookup yields CDR1 SGHDT and CDR2 YYEEEE. This CDR3 has 12 residues. Trimming removed 2 bases at V and 2 bases at J, with 2 bases between. The CDR3 DNA follows: TGTGCCAGCAGCTTCACCTACAATGAGCAGTTCTTC. It translates to CASSFTYNEQFF.

The J gene is TRBJ1-1, the V gene TRBV6-5; a weak D match, TRBD1 (5 bases). Trimming shortened V by 4 bases and J by 4 bases, and 13 bases separated the two germline ends. CDR1 is MNHEY and CDR2 is SVGAGI in the germline V gene. The CDR3 has 14 residues. CDR3 in DNA: TGTGCCAGCAGTTGGGGCCGGCGAACCACTGAAGCTTTCTTT. Amino acid sequence: CASSWGRRTTEAFF.

This clone was detected a few times. The chain links TRBV11-2 to TRBJ1-1; D gene unclear. V gave up 5 bases and J gave up 0 bases, with 7 bases separating them. This CDR3 has 13 amino acids. The germline V gene has CDR1 SGHAT and CDR2 FQNNGV. The CDR3 here is CASSLSVNTEAFF. The CDR3 nucleotides are TGTGCCAGCAGCCTCAGTGTGAACACTGAAGCTTTCTTT.

The chain combines TRBV5-1 with TRBJ2-3, with D perhaps TRBD1 (6 bases). CDR3 length: 16 residues. V lost 3 bases and J lost 4, with 18 bases in between. Germline assignment: CDR1 SGHRS and CDR2 YFSETQ. The CDR3 nucleotides are TGCGCCAGCAGCTCTCTTGGTACAGGGTCCCCAGATACGCAGTATTTT. Amino acid sequence: CASSSLGTGSPDTQYF.

In its sample, this clone ranks as medium-sized. Distinct nucleotide sequences in the sample also encode this CDR3. The chain is built from TRBV11-2 and TRBJ2-2; 8 nucleotides agree with TRBD2. J lost 1 base, V lost 4 bases, and 5 bases had no gene match. The CDR3 covers 16 residues. Looked up from germline, CDR1 is SGHAT and CDR2 is FQNNGV. The CDR3: CASSSSGSLNTGELFF. The CDR3 DNA sequence: TGTGCCAGCAGCTCCAGCGGGAGCCTGAACACCGGGGAGCTGTTTTTT. Based on the CDR3 plus reference TRBV11-2 and TRBJ2-2, the full variable domain is EAGVAQSPRYKIIEKRQSVAFWCNPISGHATLYWYQQILGQGPKLLIQFQNNGVVDDSQLPKDRFSAERLKGVDSTLKIQPAKLEDSAVYLCASSSSGSLNTGELFFGEGSRLTVL.